A selection of T cell receptor beta chains follows, all from one sample in a study of post-analysis software for immune sequencing data. MiXCR, run by TCRdb on the PCR reads, gives a single entry per CDR3 protein. The sample carries around 400,000 distinct CDR3 sequences, roughly 38% recorded once. The specimen sequenced was blood. These receptors were obtained from a girl aged 2 to 10 with multiple sclerosis. Each CDR3 is given with its conserved first and last residue. D genes are given only for firm matches. The size field is filled for only some rows; it gives once, few, many or a size class.

j_gene,d_gene,abundance,v_gene,CDR3aa,CDR3nt
TRBJ2-1,-,-,TRBV6-5,CASSYYGSYNEQFF,TGTGCCAGCAGTTATTACGGCTCCTACAATGAGCAGTTCTTC
TRBJ2-1,TRBD2,-,TRBV29-1,CSVVGLAVYEQFF,TGCAGCGTTGTGGGACTAGCTGTCTATGAGCAGTTCTTC
TRBJ2-1,-,-,TRBV4-3,CASSQDQGGFYNEQFF,TGCGCCAGCAGCCAGGACCAGGGGGGGTTCTACAATGAGCAGTTCTTC
TRBJ2-1,-,few,TRBV4-1,CASSQDPFDGADNEQFF,TGCGCCAGCAGCCAAGATCCGTTCGACGGGGCCGACAATGAGCAGTTCTTC
TRBJ2-1,-,few,TRBV29-1,CSVNSRDYNEQFF,TGCAGCGTTAACTCCCGGGACTACAATGAGCAGTTCTTC
TRBJ1-2,-,-,TRBV10-3,CAISESIVRANYGYTF,TGTGCCATCAGTGAGTCGATCGTCCGCGCCAATTATGGCTACACCTTC
TRBJ2-5,-,-,TRBV27,CASSLEGGREVETQYF,TGTGCCAGCAGTTTAGAGGGGGGCAGGGAAGTAGAGACCCAGTACTTC
TRBJ2-5,-,-,TRBV5-1,CASSLAGIQETQYF,TGCGCCAGCAGCTTGGCCGGGATCCAAGAGACCCAGTACTTC
TRBJ1-1,-,-,TRBV3-1,CASSQGRPKGTEAFF,TGTGCCAGCAGCCAAGGACGACCGAAGGGGACTGAAGCTTTCTTT
TRBJ2-1,TRBD1,-,TRBV10-3,CAISMGQGADNEQFF,TGTGCCATCAGTATGGGACAGGGGGCCGACAATGAGCAGTTCTTC
TRBJ2-7,TRBD2,few,TRBV29-1,CSVAGTSGITISYEQYF,TGCAGCGTTGCCGGGACTAGCGGGATTACCATCTCCTACGAGCAGTACTTC
TRBJ2-7,TRBD2,-,TRBV12-3/TRBV12-4,CASTGLVVDEQYF,TGTGCCAGCACGGGACTAGTCGTTGACGAGCAGTACTTC
TRBJ2-7,-,few,TRBV6-5,CASSYSTGGHEQYF,TGTGCCAGCAGTTACTCCACCGGTGGCCACGAGCAGTACTTC
TRBJ2-4,TRBD1,-,TRBV20-1,CSARQGENIQYF,TGCAGTGCAAGACAGGGTGAAAACATTCAGTACTTC
TRBJ1-1,-,few,TRBV7-6,CASSHFDGMNTEAFF,TGTGCCAGCAGCCACTTCGACGGCATGAACACTGAAGCTTTCTTT
TRBJ2-3,-,few,TRBV20-1,CSAKGLPPWADTQYF,TGCAGTGCTAAGGGCCTACCCCCATGGGCAGATACGCAGTATTTT
TRBJ2-1,TRBD1,few,TRBV29-1,CSVQRGTGSYNEQFF,TGCAGCGTTCAGAGGGGGACAGGGTCCTACAATGAGCAGTTCTTC
TRBJ2-7,TRBD2,few,TRBV3-1,CASSQDKVRRELYEQYF,TGTGCCAGCAGCCAAGATAAAGTGAGGCGGGAGCTCTACGAGCAGTACTTC
TRBJ2-2,-,few,TRBV3-1,CASSLWDGPNTGELFF,TGTGCCAGCAGCCTTTGGGACGGCCCGAACACCGGGGAGCTGTTTTTT
TRBJ2-3,-,-,TRBV5-1,CASSLTTARTDTQYF,TGCGCCAGCAGCTTGACTACCGCCCGCACAGATACGCAGTATTTT
TRBJ2-1,TRBD2,few,TRBV5-1,CASSLPETSGGLDEQFF,TGCGCCAGCAGCTTGCCGGAAACTAGCGGGGGGTTAGATGAGCAGTTCTTC
TRBJ1-2,-,few,TRBV10-3,CAISRVNYGYTF,TGTGCCATCAGCAGGGTTAACTATGGCTACACCTTC
TRBJ2-3,-,-,TRBV7-2,CASSPTPGRTDTQYF,TGTGCCAGCAGCCCCACCCCGGGACGCACAGATACGCAGTATTTT
TRBJ2-1,TRBD2,-,TRBV3-1,CASSPTSGSNEQFF,TGTGCCAGCAGCCCGACTAGCGGGAGCAATGAGCAGTTCTTC
TRBJ2-1,TRBD2,-,TRBV29-1,CSVDGAGAYNEQFF,TGCAGCGTTGATGGAGCGGGGGCCTACAATGAGCAGTTCTTC
TRBJ1-5,TRBD1,-,TRBV12-3/TRBV12-4,CASSPRDRAWDQPQHF,TGTGCCAGCAGCCCACGGGACAGGGCGTGGGATCAGCCCCAGCATTTT
TRBJ2-1,TRBD2,once,TRBV6-4,CASSDPPLAGSYNEQFF,TGTGCCAGCAGTGACCCCCCTCTAGCGGGCTCCTACAATGAGCAGTTCTTC
TRBJ2-1,TRBD2,few,TRBV7-9,CASSSSGTSGSNEQFF,TGTGCCAGCAGCTCCTCCGGGACTAGCGGGAGTAATGAGCAGTTCTTC
TRBJ2-1,TRBD1,-,TRBV20-1,CSARLPTGGLYNEQFF,TGCAGTGCCAGACTCCCGACAGGGGGCCTTTACAATGAGCAGTTCTTC
TRBJ2-5,-,-,TRBV6-1,CASRDIVLVWETQYF,TGTGCCAGCAGGGACATCGTATTGGTATGGGAGACCCAGTACTTC
TRBJ2-7,-,-,TRBV7-6,CASSLRQGPSYEQYF,TGTGCCAGCAGCTTAAGGCAGGGGCCCTCCTACGAGCAGTACTTC
TRBJ2-1,-,-,TRBV7-3,CASSSSWGPNEQFF,TGTGCCAGCAGCTCGTCCTGGGGCCCCAATGAGCAGTTCTTC
TRBJ2-1,-,-,TRBV29-1,CSAVTGYNEQFF,TGCAGCGCAGTGACAGGTTACAATGAGCAGTTCTTC
TRBJ2-1,-,-,TRBV3-1,CASSQARTYNEQFF,TGTGCCAGCAGCCAAGCCCGGACGTACAATGAGCAGTTCTTC
TRBJ2-1,-,few,TRBV7-3,CASSLSGGVGYNEQFF,TGTGCCAGCAGCTTAAGCGGGGGCGTGGGGTACAATGAGCAGTTCTTC
TRBJ2-7,TRBD1,-,TRBV2,CASSESRTGRGSEQYF,TGTGCCAGCAGTGAATCACGGACAGGTCGGGGTTCCGAGCAGTACTTC
TRBJ2-1,TRBD2,many,TRBV4-1,CASSQVSSGGLHEQFF,TGCGCCAGCAGCCAAGTATCTAGCGGGGGGTTGCATGAGCAGTTCTTC
TRBJ1-2,-,once,TRBV7-9,CASSLDRGWTYGYTF,TGTGCCAGCAGCTTAGATAGGGGGTGGACCTATGGCTACACCTTC
TRBJ1-5,-,few,TRBV6-6,CASRTGQSNQPQHF,TGTGCCAGCAGGACAGGTCAAAGCAATCAGCCCCAGCATTTT
TRBJ2-6,TRBD1,-,TRBV13,CAGSFDRGSAGANVLTF,TGTGCCGGCAGCTTCGACAGGGGGTCGGCTGGGGCCAACGTCCTGACTTTC
TRBJ1-5,-,-,TRBV20-1,CSARDLAAPSNQPQHF,TGCAGTGCTAGAGATCTGGCAGCCCCTAGCAATCAGCCCCAGCATTTT
TRBJ1-1,-,-,TRBV6-2/TRBV6-3,CASSVFRETAAFF,TGTGCCAGCAGTGTTTTCAGGGAAACTGCAGCTTTCTTT
TRBJ2-1,-,-,TRBV20-1,CSARGSLSSYNEQFF,TGCAGTGCTAGAGGATCCCTAAGCTCCTACAATGAGCAGTTCTTC
TRBJ2-3,-,-,TRBV6-1,CASQRGITGTAGNTQYF,TGTGCCAGCCAGAGGGGGATCACAGGGACGGCAGGGAATACGCAGTATTTT
TRBJ2-7,TRBD2,few,TRBV29-1,CSVASGTGGYEQYF,TGCAGCGTAGCTAGCGGGACTGGGGGATACGAGCAGTACTTC